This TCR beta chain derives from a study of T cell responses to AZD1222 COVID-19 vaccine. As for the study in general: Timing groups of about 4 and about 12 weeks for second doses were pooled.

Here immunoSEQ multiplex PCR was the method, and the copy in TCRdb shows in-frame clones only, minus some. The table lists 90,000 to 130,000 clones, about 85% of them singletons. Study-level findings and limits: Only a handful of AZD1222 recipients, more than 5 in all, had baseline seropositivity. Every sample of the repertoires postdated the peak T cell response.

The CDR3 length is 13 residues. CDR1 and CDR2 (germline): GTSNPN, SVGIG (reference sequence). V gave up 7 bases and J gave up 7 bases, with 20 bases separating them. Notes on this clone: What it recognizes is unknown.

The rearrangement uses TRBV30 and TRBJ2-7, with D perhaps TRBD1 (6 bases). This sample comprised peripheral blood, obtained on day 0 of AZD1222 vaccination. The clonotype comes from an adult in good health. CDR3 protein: CASTQSRTGEQYF. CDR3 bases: TGTGCCTCCACCCAAAGCCGTACAGGGGAGCAGTACTTC.